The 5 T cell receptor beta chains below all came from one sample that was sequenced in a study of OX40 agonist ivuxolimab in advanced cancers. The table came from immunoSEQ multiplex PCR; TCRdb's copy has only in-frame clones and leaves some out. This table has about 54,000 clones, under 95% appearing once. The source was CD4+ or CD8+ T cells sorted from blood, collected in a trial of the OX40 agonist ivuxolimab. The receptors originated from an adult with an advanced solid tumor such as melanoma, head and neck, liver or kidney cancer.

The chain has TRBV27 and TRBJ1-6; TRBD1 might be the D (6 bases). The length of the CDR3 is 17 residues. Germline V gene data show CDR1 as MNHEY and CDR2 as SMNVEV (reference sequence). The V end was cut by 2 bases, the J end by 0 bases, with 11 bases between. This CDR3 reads CASSLRGASSYNSPLHF. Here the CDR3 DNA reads TGTGCCAGCAGTTTAAGGGGGGCCAGCTCCTATAATTCACCCCTCCACTTT.

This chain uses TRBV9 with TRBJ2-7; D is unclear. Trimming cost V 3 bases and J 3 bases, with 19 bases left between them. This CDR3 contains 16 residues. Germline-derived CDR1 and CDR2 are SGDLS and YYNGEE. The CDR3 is CASSGKPGLSFYEQYF. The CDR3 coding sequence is TGTGCCAGCAGCGGCAAGCCCGGCCTGAGTTTCTACGAGCAGTACTTC.

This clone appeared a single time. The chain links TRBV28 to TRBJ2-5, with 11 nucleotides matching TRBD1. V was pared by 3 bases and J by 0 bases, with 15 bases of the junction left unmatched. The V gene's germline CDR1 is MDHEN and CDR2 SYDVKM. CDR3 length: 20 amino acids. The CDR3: CASSFPADRGRNEYQETQYF. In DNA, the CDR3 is TGTGCCAGCAGTTTCCCGGCGGACAGGGGGCGAAATGAGTACCAAGAGACCCAGTACTTC.

CDR3 coding DNA: TGTGCCAGCAGTGAAGCGGGCCCAGAGGGAGGGACGACCCCAGAGACCCAGTACTTC. It yields the protein CASSEAGPEGGTTPETQYF. The chain links TRBV2 to TRBJ2-5; 7 positions agree with TRBD2. The CDR3 is 19 residues long. The junction had 17 bases not matched to a gene; V was cut back by 0 bases and J by 4 bases. Germline V gene lookup returns CDR1 SNHLY and CDR2 FYNNEI.

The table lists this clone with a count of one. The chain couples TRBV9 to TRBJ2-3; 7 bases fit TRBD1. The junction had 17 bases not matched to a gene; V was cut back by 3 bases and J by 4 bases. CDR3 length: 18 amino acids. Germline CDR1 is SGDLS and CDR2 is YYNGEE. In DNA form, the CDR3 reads TGTGCCAGCAGCGATCGAGACAGGGATGATTTCCCGGCAGATACGCAGTATTTT. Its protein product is CASSDRDRDDFPADTQYF.